This T cell receptor (beta chain) was profiled in a study of shared clonotypes between healthy human individuals. Background on the study: Each donor's CD8 memory used one plate, CD8 naive two, each CD4 subset three.

Germline V CDR1 and CDR2: SGHNT, YYREEE (reference sequence). The CDR3 covers 15 residues. V lost 1 base, J lost 5 bases, and 8 bases stayed unmatched. This clone showed up just a few times. The antigen remains unidentified. Study results and limitations: Shared clonotypes across all four donors exceeded non-shared ones in generation probability. Sample collection involved blood only; tissue repertoires are likely different.

Assay: immunoSEQ multiplex PCR; the TCRdb copy retains only in-frame clones and omits some. The sample shows some 1,100,000 clones, about four fifths of them seen only once. The specimen was memory CD4+ T cells from PBMCs. The subset was: CD45RA-negative fraction. The receptor comes from a man between 18 and 29 years old in good health. Some clones in this sample may be carry-over from other donors' samples. The chain uses TRBV5-4 and TRBJ2-5; the match to TRBD1 covers 7 bases. CDR3 sequence reads: CASSLSFTGDETQYF. DNA of the CDR3: TGTGCCAGCAGCTTGTCCTTTACAGGGGACGAGACCCAGTACTTC.